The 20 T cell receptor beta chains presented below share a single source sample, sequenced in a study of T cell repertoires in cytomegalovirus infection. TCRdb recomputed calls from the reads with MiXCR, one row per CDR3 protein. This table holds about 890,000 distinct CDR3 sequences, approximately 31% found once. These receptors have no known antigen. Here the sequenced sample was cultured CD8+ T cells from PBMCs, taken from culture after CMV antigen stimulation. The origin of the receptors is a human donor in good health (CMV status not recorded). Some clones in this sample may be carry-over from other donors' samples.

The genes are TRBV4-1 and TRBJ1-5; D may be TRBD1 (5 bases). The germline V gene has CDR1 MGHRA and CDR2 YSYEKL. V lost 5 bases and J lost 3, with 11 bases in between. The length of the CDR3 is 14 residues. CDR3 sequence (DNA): TGCGCCAGCAGCTCGGGACTCATCAATCAGCCCCAGCATTTT. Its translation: CASSSGLINQPQHF.

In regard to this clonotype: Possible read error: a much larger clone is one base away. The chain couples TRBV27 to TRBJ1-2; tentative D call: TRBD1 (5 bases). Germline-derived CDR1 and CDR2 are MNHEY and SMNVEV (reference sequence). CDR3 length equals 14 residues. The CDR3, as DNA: TGTGCCAGCAGTTTATCGGGACGGAACTATAGCTACACCTTC. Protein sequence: CASSLSGRNYSYTF.

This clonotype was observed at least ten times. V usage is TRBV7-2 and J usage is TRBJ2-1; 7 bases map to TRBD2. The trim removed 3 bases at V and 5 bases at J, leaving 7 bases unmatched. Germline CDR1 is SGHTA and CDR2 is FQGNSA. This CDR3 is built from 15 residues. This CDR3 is CASSFEGTNNNEQFF. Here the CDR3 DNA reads TGTGCCAGCAGCTTTGAGGGGACTAACAACAATGAGCAGTTCTTC.

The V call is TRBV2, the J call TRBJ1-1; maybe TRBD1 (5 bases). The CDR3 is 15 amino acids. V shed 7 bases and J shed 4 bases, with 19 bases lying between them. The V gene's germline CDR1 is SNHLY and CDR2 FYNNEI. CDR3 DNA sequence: TGTGCCAGCATCCGGGACTCGGATCTGGCCACTGAAGCTTTCTTT. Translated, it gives CASIRDSDLATEAFF.

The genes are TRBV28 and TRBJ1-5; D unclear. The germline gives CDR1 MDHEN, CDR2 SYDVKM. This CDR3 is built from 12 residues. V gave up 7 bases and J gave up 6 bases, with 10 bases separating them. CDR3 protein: CASKAVGQPQHF. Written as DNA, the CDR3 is TGTGCCAGCAAGGCCGTCGGTCAGCCCCAGCATTTT. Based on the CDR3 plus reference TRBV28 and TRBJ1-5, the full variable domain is DVKVTQSSRYLVKRTGEKVFLECVQDMDHENMFWYRQDPGLGLRLIYFSYDVKMKEKGDIPEGYSVSREKKERFSLILESASTNQTSMYLCASKAVGQPQHFGDGTRLSIL.

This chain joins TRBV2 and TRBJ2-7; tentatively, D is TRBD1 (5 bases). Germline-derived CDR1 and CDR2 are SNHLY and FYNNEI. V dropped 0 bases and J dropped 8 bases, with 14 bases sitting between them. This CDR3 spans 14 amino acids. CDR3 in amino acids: CASSEALGQSKQYF. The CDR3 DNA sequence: TGTGCCAGCAGTGAAGCGCTAGGACAAAGCAAGCAGTACTTC.

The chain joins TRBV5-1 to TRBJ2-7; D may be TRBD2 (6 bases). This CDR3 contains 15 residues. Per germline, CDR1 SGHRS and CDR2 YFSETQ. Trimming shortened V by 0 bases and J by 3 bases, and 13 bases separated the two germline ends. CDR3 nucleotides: TGCGCCAGCAGCTTGGGTGGGGGGTCCGACTACGAGCAGTACGTC. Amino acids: CASSLGGGSDYEQYV.

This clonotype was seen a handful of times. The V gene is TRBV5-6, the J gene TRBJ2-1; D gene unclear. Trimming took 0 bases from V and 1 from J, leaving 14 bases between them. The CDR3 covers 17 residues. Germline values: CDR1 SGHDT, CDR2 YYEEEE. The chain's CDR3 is CASSLARRVTSYNEQFF. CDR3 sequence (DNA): TGTGCCAGCAGCTTGGCCCGTCGGGTGACGTCCTACAATGAGCAGTTCTTC. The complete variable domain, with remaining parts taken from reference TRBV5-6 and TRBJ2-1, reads DAGVTQSPTHLIKTRGQQVTLRCSPKSGHDTVSWYQQALGQGPQFIFQYYEEEERQRGNFPDRFSGHQFPNYSSELNVNALLLGDSALYLCASSLARRVTSYNEQFFGPGTRLTVL.

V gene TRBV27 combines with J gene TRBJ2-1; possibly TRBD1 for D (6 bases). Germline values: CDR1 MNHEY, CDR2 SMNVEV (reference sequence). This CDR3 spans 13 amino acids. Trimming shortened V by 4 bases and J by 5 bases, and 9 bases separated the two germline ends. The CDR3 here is CASSWDKDNEQFF. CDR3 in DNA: TGTGCCAGCAGTTGGGACAAAGACAATGAGCAGTTCTTC.

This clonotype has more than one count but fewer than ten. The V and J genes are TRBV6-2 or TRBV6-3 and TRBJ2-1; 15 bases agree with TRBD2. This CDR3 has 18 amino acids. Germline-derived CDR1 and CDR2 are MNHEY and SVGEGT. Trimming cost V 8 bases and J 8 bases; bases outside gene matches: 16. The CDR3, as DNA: TGTGCCAGCGGCCTTTGGGGACTAGCGGGGGGAATAATCGATGAGCAGTTCTTC. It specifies CASGLWGLAGGIIDEQFF.

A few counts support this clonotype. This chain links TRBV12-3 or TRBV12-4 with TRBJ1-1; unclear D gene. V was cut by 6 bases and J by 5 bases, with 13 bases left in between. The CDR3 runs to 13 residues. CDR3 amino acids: CASRGLSGTEAFF. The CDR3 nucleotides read TGTGCCAGCAGAGGACTATCTGGGACTGAAGCTTTCTTT.

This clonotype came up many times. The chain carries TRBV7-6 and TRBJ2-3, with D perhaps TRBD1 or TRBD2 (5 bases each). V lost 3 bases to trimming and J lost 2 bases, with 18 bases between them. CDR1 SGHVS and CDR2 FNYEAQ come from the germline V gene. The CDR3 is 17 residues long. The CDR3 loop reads CASSFYPGRMNTDTQYF. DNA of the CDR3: TGTGCCAGCAGCTTTTACCCGGGACGGATGAACACAGATACGCAGTATTTT.

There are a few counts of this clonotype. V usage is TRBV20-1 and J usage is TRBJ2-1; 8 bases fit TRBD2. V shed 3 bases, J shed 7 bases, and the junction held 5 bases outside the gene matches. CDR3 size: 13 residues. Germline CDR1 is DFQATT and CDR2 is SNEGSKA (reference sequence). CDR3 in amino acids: CSARPRGGNEQFF. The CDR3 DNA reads TGCAGTGCTAGGCCTCGGGGGGGGAATGAGCAGTTCTTC.

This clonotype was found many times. This CDR3 is CASSVEGSLYNEQFF. As DNA, the CDR3 is TGTGCCAGCAGCGTCGAGGGGAGCCTCTACAATGAGCAGTTCTTC. V gene TRBV7-2 combines with J gene TRBJ2-1, with D possibly called TRBD1 or TRBD2 (5 bases each). The CDR3 runs 15 residues. Per germline, CDR1 SGHTA and CDR2 FQGNSA. V lost 5 bases and J 3 bases, leaving 14 bases between the germline ends.

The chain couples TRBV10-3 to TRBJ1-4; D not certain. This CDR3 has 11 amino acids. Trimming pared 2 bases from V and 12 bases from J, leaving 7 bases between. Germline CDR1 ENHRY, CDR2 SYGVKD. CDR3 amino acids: CAISENSELFF. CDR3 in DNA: TGTGCCATCAGTGAGAACTCCGAACTGTTTTTT.

The CDR3 protein is CASALAGGAATGELFF. Written as DNA, the CDR3 is TGTGCCAGTGCCCTAGCGGGGGGGGCGGCCACCGGGGAGCTGTTTTTT. The V call is TRBV19, the J call TRBJ2-2; the match to TRBD2 covers 12 bases. CDR1 and CDR2 (germline): LNHDA, SQIVND (reference sequence). Trimming at V came to 8 bases and at J to 4 bases, leaving 8 bases not matched to a gene. The CDR3 consists of 16 residues.

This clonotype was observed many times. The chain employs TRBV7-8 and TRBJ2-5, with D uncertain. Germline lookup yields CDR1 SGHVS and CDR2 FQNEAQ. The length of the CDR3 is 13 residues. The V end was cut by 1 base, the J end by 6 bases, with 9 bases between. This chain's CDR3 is CASSLGGGKTQYF. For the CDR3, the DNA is TGTGCCAGCAGCTTAGGCGGCGGAAAGACCCAGTACTTC.

The CDR3 nucleotides read TGCAGTGCTAGAGATTTGGCCGAGGAGCAGAACTCCTACGAGCAGTACGTC. This translates into CSARDLAEEQNSYEQYV. The rearrangement uses TRBV20-1 and TRBJ2-7, with D uncertain. V was pared by 0 bases and J by 0 bases, with 18 bases between. CDR1 DFQATT and CDR2 SNEGSKA come from the germline V gene (reference sequence). CDR3 length: 17 residues.

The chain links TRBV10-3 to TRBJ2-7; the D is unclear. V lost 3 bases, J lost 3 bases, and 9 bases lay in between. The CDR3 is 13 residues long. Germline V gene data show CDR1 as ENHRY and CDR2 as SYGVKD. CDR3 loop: CAISDPAYYEQYV. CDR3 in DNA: TGTGCCATCAGTGATCCGGCCTACTACGAGCAGTACGTC.

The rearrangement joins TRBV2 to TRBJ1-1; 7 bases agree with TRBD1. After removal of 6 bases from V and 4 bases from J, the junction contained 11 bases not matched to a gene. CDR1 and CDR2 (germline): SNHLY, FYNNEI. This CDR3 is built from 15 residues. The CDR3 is CASRPNGGGSTEAFF. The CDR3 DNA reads TGTGCCAGCAGGCCTAATGGAGGGGGCAGCACTGAAGCTTTCTTT.